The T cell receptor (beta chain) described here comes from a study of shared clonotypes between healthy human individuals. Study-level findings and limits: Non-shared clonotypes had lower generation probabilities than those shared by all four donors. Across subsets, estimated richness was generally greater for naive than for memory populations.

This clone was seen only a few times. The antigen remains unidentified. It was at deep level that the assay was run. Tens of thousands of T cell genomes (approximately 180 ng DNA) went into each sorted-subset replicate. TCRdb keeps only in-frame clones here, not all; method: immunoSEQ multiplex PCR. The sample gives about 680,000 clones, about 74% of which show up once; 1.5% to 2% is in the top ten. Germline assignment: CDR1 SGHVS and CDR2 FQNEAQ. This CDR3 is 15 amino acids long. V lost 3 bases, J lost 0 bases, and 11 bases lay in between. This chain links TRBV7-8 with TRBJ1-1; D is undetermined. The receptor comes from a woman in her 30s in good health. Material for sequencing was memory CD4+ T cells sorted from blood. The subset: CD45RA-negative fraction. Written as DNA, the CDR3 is TGTGCCAGCAGCTTTATTGGAAATATGAACACTGAAGCTTTCTTT. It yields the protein CASSFIGNMNTEAFF.